Included here is one T cell receptor beta chain sequence, with context. Per the study methods: Amplified reference gene primers provided the basis for estimating nucleated cell counts. Libraries were prepared by immunoSEQ multiplex PCR; TCRdb keeps only in-frame clonotypes and omits some of them. The DNA gave D and trimming, while V, J and clone size come from that table. The profile shows roughly 230,000 clones, more than 65% of them singletons. The data belong to a study of blood T cell repertoires in COVID-19. Study-wide background: Sites across the United States, Italy and Spain contributed samples from acute and convalescent COVID-19.

In germline, CDR1 is ENHRY, CDR2 SYGVKD. The CDR3 length is 13 residues. V was clipped by 4 bases and J by 0 bases, with 6 bases between them. This clonotype was sampled from a man aged 45 to 65 with active or convalescent COVID-19. The sample taken for sequencing was peripheral blood. The chain uses TRBV10-3 and TRBJ1-1; possibly TRBD1 for D (5 bases). The CDR3 here is CAISGGVNTEAFF. In DNA form, the CDR3 reads TGTGCCATCAGTGGGGGGGTGAACACTGAAGCTTTCTTT.